The next 2 T cell receptor beta chains were all read from a single sample in a study of blood T cells in healthy people across ages (dated by TCRdb to the mid-2010s). Library method: 5' RACE. The sample was run on an Illumina HiSeq 2500. A second 7 to 11 cycle PCR used a sample-barcoded 5' primer and a J-beta primer mix. TCRdb reanalyzed the raw reads on its own, using fastp at Q25 for trimming and MiXCR for clone calling, and kept in-frame beta chains. For every CDR3 protein sequence, its rows merge into one entry that carries the most common genes and DNA. The sample records approximately 940,000 distinct CDR3 sequences, about 48% of which are singletons. The top ten hold over 10% of the sample. Specimen: blood. Receptors were obtained from a man under 40 in good health.

The chain carries TRBV7-2 and TRBJ2-1; the D gene is possibly TRBD2 (5 bases). Trimming took off 6 bases at V and 0 bases at J, with 24 bases between the two ends. This CDR3 region has 19 residues. The V gene's germline CDR1 is SGHTA and CDR2 FQGNSA. In DNA, the CDR3 is TGTGCCAGCAGAAAGTCCCCGTCACTAGGAACCCCCTCCTACAATGAGCAGTTCTTC. Amino acid sequence: CASRKSPSLGTPSYNEQFF.

This clonotype was detected ten times or more. The rearrangement links TRBV20-1 to TRBJ2-5; TRBD2 might be the D (5 bases). Per the germline V gene, CDR1 is DFQATT and CDR2 is SNEGSKA (reference sequence). Trimming cost V 7 bases and J 4 bases, with 16 bases left between them. The CDR3 contains 13 residues. Written as DNA, the CDR3 is TGCAGTGTGAGGGTGTCAGGACGAGAGACCCAGTACTTC. Its protein product is CSVRVSGRETQYF.